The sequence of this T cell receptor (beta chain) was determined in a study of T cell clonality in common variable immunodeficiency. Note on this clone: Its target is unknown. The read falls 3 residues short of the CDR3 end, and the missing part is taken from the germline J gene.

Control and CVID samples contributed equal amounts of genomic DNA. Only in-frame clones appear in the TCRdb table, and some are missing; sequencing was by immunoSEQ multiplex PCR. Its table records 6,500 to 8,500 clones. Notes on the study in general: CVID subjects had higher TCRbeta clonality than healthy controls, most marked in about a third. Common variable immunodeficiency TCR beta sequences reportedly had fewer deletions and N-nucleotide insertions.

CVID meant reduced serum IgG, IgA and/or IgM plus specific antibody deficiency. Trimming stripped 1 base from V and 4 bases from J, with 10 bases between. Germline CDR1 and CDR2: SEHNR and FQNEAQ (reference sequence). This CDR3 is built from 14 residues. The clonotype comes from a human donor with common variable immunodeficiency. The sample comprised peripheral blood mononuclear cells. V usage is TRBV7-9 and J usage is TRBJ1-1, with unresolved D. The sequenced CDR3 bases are TGTGCCAGCAGCTTAGAACCGCCGGGCACTGAA. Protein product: CASSLEPPGTE. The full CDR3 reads CASSLEPPGTEAFF.